The 5 T cell receptor beta chains listed next were all sequenced from one sample in a study of cytomegalovirus exposure and HLA in healthy donors. Primers for the PCR totalled 60 Vbeta and 13 Jbeta. TCRdb's table, derived via immunoSEQ multiplex PCR, lists solely in-frame clones and lacks some. The table includes approximately 51,000 clones, 81% detected once. The specimen was PBMCs. The receptors stem from a boy between 10 and 17 years old in good health and CMV-seropositive.

The chain carries TRBV5-1 and TRBJ1-2; 7 bases line up with TRBD1. J was trimmed by 0 bases and V by 4 bases; bases with no gene match: 15. The CDR3 extends over 18 amino acids. Germline-derived CDR1 and CDR2 are SGHRS and YFSETQ. The CDR3 sequence is CASSLDRFGTEANYGYTF. As DNA, the CDR3 is TGCGCCAGCAGCCTGGATCGGTTCGGGACAGAAGCTAACTATGGCTACACCTTC.

The chain links TRBV27 to TRBJ2-2; 10 bases are shared with TRBD1. V trimming: 7 bases; J trimming: 9 bases; junction bases outside the gene matches: 8. Germline CDR1 MNHEY, CDR2 SMNVEV (reference sequence). CDR3 length: 14 amino acids. The CDR3 coding sequence is TGTGCCAGCACCCCGGGACAGGGGAGGAGGGAGCTGTTTTTT. Protein product: CASTPGQGRRELFF.

The rearrangement uses TRBV4-2 and TRBJ1-2, with unresolved D. CDR1 is LGHNA and CDR2 is YNFKEQ in the germline V gene. V was clipped by 0 bases and J by 5 bases, with 4 bases between them. The CDR3 sequence is 12 residues long. The CDR3 coding sequence is TGTGCCAGCAGCCAAGACGTATATGGCTACACCTTC. This sequence encodes CASSQDVYGYTF.

The chain carries TRBV15 and TRBJ2-5, with D perhaps matching TRBD1 (7 bases). The end of the DNA fits TRBJ2-7 better, so the J call may be wrong. Germline-derived CDR1 and CDR2 are LNHNV and YYDKDF (reference sequence). The CDR3 runs 15 residues. This chain's CDR3 is CATSRGGGLAYEQYF. The DNA for the CDR3 is TGTGCCACCAGTCGAGGAGGGGGCTTGGCCTACGAGCAGTACTTC.

In nucleotides, the CDR3 is TGTGCCAGCAGTGTGTCGGGAAACACTGAAGCTTTCTTT. It yields the protein CASSVSGNTEAFF. The V and J genes are TRBV2 and TRBJ1-1; D is uncertain. The germline V and J ends were trimmed by 4 bases and 2 bases, with 8 bases remaining between them. CDR1 and CDR2 (germline): SNHLY, FYNNEI. CDR3 size: 13 residues.